These T cell receptor beta chains were read from a single sample in a study of identical twins. One entry per CDR3 protein, called by TCRdb with MiXCR from the 5' RACE reads. The sample includes roughly 250,000 distinct CDR3 sequences, roughly 13% seen only once; the top ten take approximately 8.2%. The sample consisted of memory (CD45RO+) T cells sorted from blood. The source of these receptors is a woman aged 18-35 years in good health. Each CDR3 is given with its conserved first and last residue. D genes are given only for firm matches. Rows may omit the clone size; those that give it use once, few, many or a size class.

v_gene	j_gene	abundance	d_gene	CDR3nt	CDR3aa
TRBV29-1	TRBJ2-5	few	-	TGCAGCGTTGATAGCGGCGAGACCCAGTACTTC	CSVDSGETQYF
TRBV30	TRBJ2-1	-	-	TGTGCCTGGAAAAAGAGGGGCCCGAGGGATGAGCAGTTCTTC	CAWKKRGPRDEQFF
TRBV29-1	TRBJ1-1	-	-	TGCAGCGCTTACAGGGAATACACTGAAGCTTTCTTT	CSAYREYTEAFF
TRBV20-1	TRBJ2-1	few	-	TGCAGTGCCACGTACAATGAGCAGTTCTTC	CSATYNEQFF
TRBV12-3/TRBV12-4	TRBJ2-1	many	TRBD2	TGTGCCAGCAGCCCACTAGCGGAGGGGACAAAGCAGTTCTTC	CASSPLAEGTKQFF
TRBV5-1	TRBJ2-2	many	-	TGCGCCAGCAGCTTGTTAACAGCGGGCAACACCGGGGAGCTGTTTTTT	CASSLLTAGNTGELFF
TRBV4-2	TRBJ2-3	few	TRBD2	TGTGCCAGCAGCCAGAGCGGGAGGGGGGGAGATACGCAGTATTTT	CASSQSGRGGDTQYF
TRBV3-1	TRBJ2-3	-	TRBD2	TGTGCCAGCAGCCAAGGAACCCCGGGACTAGCGTATTTT	CASSQGTPGLAYF
TRBV7-2	TRBJ2-3	many	-	TGTGCCAGCAGCTTAAGGGCCCTGGATACGCAGTATTTT	CASSLRALDTQYF
TRBV13	TRBJ2-3	few	-	TGTGCCAGCAGCTTAGGCGGTGGGCGGCGCACAGATACGCAGTATTTT	CASSLGGGRRTDTQYF
TRBV7-2	TRBJ1-1	-	-	TGTGCCAGCAGCTTAGGAGTTGAGTACACTGAAGCTTTCTTT	CASSLGVEYTEAFF
TRBV12-3/TRBV12-4	TRBJ1-5	-	-	TGTGCCAGCAGTTACGCAGGTAGCAATCAGCCCCAGCATTTT	CASSYAGSNQPQHF
TRBV28	TRBJ1-5	many	TRBD1	TGTGCCAGCAGTCTGCGCACTGACAGGGGCTATGGTCAGCCCCAGCATTTT	CASSLRTDRGYGQPQHF
TRBV11-3	TRBJ2-3	few	TRBD2	TGTGCCAGCAGCCCGCGGACTAGCGGGGGTAGCACAGATACGCAGTATTTT	CASSPRTSGGSTDTQYF
TRBV9	TRBJ1-2	-	TRBD1	TGTGCCTGTGCTCCGGGACAGTCTATCTATGGCTACACCTTC	CACAPGQSIYGYTF
TRBV20-1	TRBJ2-1	-	TRBD2	TGCAGTGCTAGGATAGCGGGAGGGTATCAGAATGAGCAGTTCTTC	CSARIAGGYQNEQFF
TRBV15	TRBJ2-7	-	-	TGTGCCACCAGCAGAGGCGGGAACTCCTACGAGCAGTACTTC	CATSRGGNSYEQYF
TRBV7-2	TRBJ2-7	many	-	TGTGCCAGCAGCTTAGGCCCAGTTTCCTACGAGCAGTACTTC	CASSLGPVSYEQYF
TRBV28	TRBJ2-7	-	-	TGTGCCAGCAGTGGGGGAACCTACGAGCAGTACTTC	CASSGGTYEQYF
TRBV10-3	TRBJ2-1	-	TRBD2	TGTGCCATCAGGGGGACTAGCGGGAGGGAATACAATGAGCAGTTCTTC	CAIRGTSGREYNEQFF
TRBV5-1	TRBJ1-6	many	-	TGCGCCAGCAGCCACCAGGGAGATAATTCACCCCTCCACTTT	CASSHQGDNSPLHF
TRBV3-1	TRBJ2-3	-	-	TGTGCCAGCAGCCAAGATATGGGGAAGGGACAAGATTCTAGCACAGATACGCAGTATTTT	CASSQDMGKGQDSSTDTQYF
TRBV12-5	TRBJ1-5	-	TRBD1	TGTGCTAGTGGGATTACACAGGGGCCCATGCCCCAGCATTTT	CASGITQGPMPQHF